The entry below describes one T cell receptor beta chain. What it recognizes is unknown. This specimen comes from a study of cytomegalovirus exposure and HLA in healthy donors. Study results and caveats: As a later analysis showed, a missense DCLRE1C variant was linked to trimming of TCR beta V- and J-genes. A few V segments could not be told apart, such as TRBV6-2 and TRBV6-3, and were left out. Later analysis identified 16,000 or so TCR beta sequences associated with HLA alleles, using a false discovery rate threshold of 0.05. Approximately 160 TCR beta chains were listed as cytomegalovirus-associated.

The ends were cut back, 8 bases at V and 3 bases at J, with 9 bases in the middle. The CDR3 spans 12 residues. Per germline, CDR1 WSHSY and CDR2 SAAADI. PCR primers comprised 60 Vbeta and 13 Jbeta primers. Data came from immunoSEQ multiplex PCR; TCRdb stores just in-frame clones and leaves some out. Of roughly 190,000 clones in the sample, approximately 80% were seen once. This receptor was taken from a woman in her forties or fifties in good health and CMV-seropositive. The chain has TRBV10-2 and TRBJ2-3, with a tentative D call TRBD1 (6 bases). Material: PBMCs. CDR3 nucleotides: TGCGCCAGCTACAGGGAGACAGATACGCAGTATTTT. Protein: CASYRETDTQYF.